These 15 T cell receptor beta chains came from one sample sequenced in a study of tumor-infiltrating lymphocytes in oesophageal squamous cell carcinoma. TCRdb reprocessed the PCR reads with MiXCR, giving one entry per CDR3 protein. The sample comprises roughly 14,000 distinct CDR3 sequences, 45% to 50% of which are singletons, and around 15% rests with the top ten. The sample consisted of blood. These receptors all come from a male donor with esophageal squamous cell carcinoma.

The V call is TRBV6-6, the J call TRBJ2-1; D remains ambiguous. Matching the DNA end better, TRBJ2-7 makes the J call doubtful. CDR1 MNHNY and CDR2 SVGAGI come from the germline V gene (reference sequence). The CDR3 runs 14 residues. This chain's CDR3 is CASSYSKIPFEQYF. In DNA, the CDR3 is TGTGCCAGCAGTTACTCGAAAATCCCTTTTGAGCAGTACTTC.

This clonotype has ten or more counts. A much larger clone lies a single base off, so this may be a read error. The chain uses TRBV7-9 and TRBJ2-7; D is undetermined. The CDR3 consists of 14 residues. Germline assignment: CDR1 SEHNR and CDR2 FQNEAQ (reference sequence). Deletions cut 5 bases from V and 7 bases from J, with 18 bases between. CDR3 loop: CASSPQNQVHEQYF. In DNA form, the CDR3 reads TGTGCCAGCAGCCCACAGAACCAGGTGCATGAGCAGTACTTC.

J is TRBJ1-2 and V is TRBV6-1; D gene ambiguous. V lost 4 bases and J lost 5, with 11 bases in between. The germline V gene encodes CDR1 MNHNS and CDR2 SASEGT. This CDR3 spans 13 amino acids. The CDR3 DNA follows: TGTGCCAGCAGTGCTAATACGTGGTATGGCTACACCTTC. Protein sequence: CASSANTWYGYTF.

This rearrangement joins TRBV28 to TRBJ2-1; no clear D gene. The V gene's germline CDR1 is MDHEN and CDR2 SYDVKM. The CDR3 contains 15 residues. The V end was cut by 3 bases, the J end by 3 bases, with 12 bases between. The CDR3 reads CASSFIGQIYNEQFF. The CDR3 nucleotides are TGTGCCAGCAGTTTTATAGGGCAGATCTACAATGAGCAGTTCTTC. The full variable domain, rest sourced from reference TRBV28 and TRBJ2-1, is DVKVTQSSRYLVKRTGEKVFLECVQDMDHENMFWYRQDPGLGLRLIYFSYDVKMKEKGDIPEGYSVSREKKERFSLILESASTNQTSMYLCASSFIGQIYNEQFFGPGTRLTVL.

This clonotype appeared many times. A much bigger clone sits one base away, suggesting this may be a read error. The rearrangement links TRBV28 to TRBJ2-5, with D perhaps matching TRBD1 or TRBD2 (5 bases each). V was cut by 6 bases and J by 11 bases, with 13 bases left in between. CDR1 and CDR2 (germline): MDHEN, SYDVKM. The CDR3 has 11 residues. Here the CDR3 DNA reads TGTGCCAGCAGGGCGAGAGGGGAGCAGTACTTC. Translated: CASRARGEQYF.

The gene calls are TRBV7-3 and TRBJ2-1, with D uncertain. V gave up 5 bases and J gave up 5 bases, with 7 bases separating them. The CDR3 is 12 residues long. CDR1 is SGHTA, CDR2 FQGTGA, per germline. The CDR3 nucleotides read TGTGCCAGCAGCCCGTCGAACAATGAGCAGTTCTTC. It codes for CASSPSNNEQFF.

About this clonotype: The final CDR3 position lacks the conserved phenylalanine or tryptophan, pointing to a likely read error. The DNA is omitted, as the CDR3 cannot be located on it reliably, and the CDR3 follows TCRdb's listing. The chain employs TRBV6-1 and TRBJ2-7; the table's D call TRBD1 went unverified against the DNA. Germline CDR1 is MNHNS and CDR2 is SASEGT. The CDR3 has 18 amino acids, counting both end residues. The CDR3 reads CASSNPGGQGNYGYTFGS.

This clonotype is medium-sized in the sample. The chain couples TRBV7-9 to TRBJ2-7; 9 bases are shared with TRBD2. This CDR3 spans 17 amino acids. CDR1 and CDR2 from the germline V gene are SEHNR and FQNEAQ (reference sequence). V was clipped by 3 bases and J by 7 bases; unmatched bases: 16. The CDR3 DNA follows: TGTGCCAGCAGCTTCCGCAGAGTTGGCGGGAGGGCTGGGGAGCAGTACTTC. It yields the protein CASSFRRVGGRAGEQYF.

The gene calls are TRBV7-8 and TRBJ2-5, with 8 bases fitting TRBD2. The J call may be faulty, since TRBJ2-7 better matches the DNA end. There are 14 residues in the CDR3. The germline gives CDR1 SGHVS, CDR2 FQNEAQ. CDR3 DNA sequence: TGTGCCAGCAGTCAGACGGGAGGGCCCTACGAGCAGTACTTC. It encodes CASSQTGGPYEQYF.

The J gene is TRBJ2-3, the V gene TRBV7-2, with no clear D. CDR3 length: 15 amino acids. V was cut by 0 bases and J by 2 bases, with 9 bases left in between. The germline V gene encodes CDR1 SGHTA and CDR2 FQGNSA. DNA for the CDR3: TGTGCCAGCAGCTTAGCCGGATCAGTCACAGATACGCAGTATTTT. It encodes CASSLAGSVTDTQYF.

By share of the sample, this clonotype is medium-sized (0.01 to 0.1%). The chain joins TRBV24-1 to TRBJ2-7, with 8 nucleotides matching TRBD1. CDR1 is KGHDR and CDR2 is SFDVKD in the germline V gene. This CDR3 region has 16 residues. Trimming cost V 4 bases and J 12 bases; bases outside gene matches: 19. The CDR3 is CATSDPEGQESPARYF. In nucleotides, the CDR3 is TGTGCCACCAGTGACCCTGAGGGACAGGAGTCTCCCGCTAGGTACTTC.

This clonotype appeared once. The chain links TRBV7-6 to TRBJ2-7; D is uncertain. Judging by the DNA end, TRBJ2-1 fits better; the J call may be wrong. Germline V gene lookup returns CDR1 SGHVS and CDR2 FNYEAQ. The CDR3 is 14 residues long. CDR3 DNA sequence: TGTGCCAGCAGCTTAGGCGAAATCGGCAATGAGCAGTTCTTC. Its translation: CASSLGEIGNEQFF.

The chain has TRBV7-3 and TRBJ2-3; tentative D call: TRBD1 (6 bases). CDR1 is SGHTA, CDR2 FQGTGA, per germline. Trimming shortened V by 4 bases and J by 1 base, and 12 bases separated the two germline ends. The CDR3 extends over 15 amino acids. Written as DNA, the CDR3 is TGTGCCAGCAGCTGGACAGTGACTCGCACAGATACGCAGTATTTT. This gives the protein CASSWTVTRTDTQYF. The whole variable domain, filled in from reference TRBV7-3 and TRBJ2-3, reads GAGVSQTPSNKVTEKGKYVELRCDPISGHTALYWYRQSLGQGPEFLIYFQGTGAADDSGLPNDRFFAVRPEGSVSTLKIQRTERGDSAVYLCASSWTVTRTDTQYFGPGTRLTVL.

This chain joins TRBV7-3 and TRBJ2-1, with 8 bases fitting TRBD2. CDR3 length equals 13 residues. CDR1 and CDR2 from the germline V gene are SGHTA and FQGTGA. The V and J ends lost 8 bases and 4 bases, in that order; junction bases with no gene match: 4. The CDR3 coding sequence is TGTGCCAGCTCACGGGAGGGGTACAATGAGCAGTTCTTC. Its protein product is CASSREGYNEQFF.

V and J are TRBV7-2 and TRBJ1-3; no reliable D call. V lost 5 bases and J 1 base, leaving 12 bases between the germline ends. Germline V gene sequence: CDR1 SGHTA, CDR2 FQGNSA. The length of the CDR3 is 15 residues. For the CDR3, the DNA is TGTGCCAGCAGCGTCATCGTGGGTTCTGGAAACACCATATATTTT. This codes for CASSVIVGSGNTIYF.